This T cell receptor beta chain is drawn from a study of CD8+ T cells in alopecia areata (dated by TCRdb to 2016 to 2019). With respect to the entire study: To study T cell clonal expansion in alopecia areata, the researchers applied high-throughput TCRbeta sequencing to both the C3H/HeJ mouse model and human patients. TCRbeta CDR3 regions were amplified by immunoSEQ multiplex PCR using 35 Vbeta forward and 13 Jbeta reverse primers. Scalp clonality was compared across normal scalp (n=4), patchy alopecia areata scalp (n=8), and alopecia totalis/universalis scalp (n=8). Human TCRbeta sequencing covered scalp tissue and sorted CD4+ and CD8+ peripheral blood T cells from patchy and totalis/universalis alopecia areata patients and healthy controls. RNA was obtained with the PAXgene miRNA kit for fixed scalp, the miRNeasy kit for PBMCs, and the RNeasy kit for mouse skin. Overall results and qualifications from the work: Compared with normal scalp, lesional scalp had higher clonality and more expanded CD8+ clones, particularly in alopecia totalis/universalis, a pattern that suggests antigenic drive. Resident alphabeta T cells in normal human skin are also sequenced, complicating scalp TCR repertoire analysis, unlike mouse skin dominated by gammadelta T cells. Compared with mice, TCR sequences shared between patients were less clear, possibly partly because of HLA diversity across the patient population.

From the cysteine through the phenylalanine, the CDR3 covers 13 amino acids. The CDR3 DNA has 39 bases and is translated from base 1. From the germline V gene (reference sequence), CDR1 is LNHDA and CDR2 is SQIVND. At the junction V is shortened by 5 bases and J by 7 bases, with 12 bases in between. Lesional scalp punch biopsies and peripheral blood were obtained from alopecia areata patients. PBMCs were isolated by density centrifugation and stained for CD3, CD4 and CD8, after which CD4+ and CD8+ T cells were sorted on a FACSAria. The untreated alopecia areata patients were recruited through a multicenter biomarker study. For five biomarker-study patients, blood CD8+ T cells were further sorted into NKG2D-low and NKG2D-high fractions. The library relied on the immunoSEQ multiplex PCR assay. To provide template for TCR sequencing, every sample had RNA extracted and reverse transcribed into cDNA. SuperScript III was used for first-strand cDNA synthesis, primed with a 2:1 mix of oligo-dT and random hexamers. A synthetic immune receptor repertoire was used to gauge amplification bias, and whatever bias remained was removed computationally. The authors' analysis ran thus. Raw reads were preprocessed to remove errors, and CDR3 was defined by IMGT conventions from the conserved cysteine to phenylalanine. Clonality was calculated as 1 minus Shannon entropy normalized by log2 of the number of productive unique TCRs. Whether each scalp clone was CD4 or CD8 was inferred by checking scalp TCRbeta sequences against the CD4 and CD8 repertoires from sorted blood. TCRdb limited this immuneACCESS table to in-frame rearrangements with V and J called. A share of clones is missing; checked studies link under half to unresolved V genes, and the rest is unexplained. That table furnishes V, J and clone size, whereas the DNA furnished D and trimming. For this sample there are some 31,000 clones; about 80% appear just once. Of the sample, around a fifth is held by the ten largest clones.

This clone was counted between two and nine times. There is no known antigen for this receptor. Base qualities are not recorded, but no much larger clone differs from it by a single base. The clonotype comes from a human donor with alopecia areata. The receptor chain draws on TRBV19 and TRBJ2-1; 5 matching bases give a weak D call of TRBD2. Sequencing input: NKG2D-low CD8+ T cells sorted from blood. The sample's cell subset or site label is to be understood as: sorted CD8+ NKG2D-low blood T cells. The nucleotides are TGTGCCAGTAGTCCGGGGTGGCTTAATGAGCAGTTCTTC. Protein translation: CASSPGWLNEQFF.